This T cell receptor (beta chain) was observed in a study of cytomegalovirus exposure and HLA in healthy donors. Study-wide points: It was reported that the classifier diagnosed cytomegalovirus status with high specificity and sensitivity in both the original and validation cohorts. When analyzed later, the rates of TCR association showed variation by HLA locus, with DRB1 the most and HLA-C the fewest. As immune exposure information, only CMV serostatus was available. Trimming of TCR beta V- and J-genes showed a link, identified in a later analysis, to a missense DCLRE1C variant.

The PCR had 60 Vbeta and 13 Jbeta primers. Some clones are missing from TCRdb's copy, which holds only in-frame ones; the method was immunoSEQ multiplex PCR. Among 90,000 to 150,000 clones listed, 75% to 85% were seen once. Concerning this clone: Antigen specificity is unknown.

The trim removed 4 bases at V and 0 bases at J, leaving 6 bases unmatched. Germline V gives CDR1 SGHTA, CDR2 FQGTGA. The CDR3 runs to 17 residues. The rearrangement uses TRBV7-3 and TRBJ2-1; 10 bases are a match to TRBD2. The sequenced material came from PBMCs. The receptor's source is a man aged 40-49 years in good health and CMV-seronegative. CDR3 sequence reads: CASSSEASGSSYNEQFF. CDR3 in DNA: TGTGCCAGCAGCTCCGAGGCTAGCGGGAGCTCCTACAATGAGCAGTTCTTC.